The next 5 T cell receptor beta chains were all read from a single sample in a study of blood T cell repertoires in COVID-19. Produced via immunoSEQ multiplex PCR; TCRdb's table is partial and in-frame only. The sample contains fewer than 110,000 clones, approximately 84% of which appear only once. Material for sequencing was peripheral blood. The receptors originated from a human donor in a cohort sampled during active COVID-19.

The CDR3 nucleotides read TGCGCCAGCAGCTCCGGGACAGGGACTTACAATGAGCAGTTCTTC. Encoded protein: CASSSGTGTYNEQFF. This chain joins TRBV5-1 and TRBJ2-1, with 9 bases lining up with TRBD1. With 3 bases clipped from V and 4 bases from J, the junction kept 5 bases outside the gene matches. Germline V gene sequence: CDR1 SGHRS, CDR2 YFSETQ. The CDR3 has 15 amino acids.

This clone was counted only a few times. This chain links TRBV18 with TRBJ1-1, with TRBD1 matching over 8 bases. V lost 3 bases and J lost 3; bases outside the gene matches: 3. This CDR3 region has 14 residues. Germline lookup yields CDR1 KGHSH and CDR2 LQKENI. CDR3 coding DNA: TGTGCCAGCTCACCGGGACAGGCATACACTGAAGCTTTCTTT. This sequence encodes CASSPGQAYTEAFF.

The rearrangement uses TRBV13 and TRBJ2-7; D call uncertain. V gave up 5 bases and J gave up 2 bases, with 4 bases separating them. The CDR3 runs to 11 residues. Per germline, CDR1 PRHDT and CDR2 FYEKMQ (reference sequence). Here the CDR3 DNA reads TGTGCCAGCAGCATCACCTACGAGCAGTACTTC. It translates to CASSITYEQYF.

V and J are TRBV4-1 and TRBJ1-1, with a possible D match to TRBD1 (6 bases). In germline, CDR1 is MGHRA, CDR2 YSYEKL. V was pared by 4 bases and J by 4 bases, with 13 bases between. CDR3 size: 14 residues. DNA of the CDR3: TGCGCCAGCAGCCCATATGCAGGGGTCACTGAAGCTTTCTTT. As protein: CASSPYAGVTEAFF.

This rearrangement joins TRBV27 to TRBJ1-2; no clear D. Germline CDR1 MNHEY, CDR2 SMNVEV (reference sequence). The CDR3 spans 14 residues. V was pared by 5 bases and J by 0 bases, with 10 bases between. CDR3 residues: CASSGPQTNYGYTF. The CDR3 coding sequence is TGTGCCAGCAGTGGGCCCCAGACTAACTATGGCTACACCTTC.